These 25 T cell receptor beta chains were all obtained from the same sample, sequenced in a study of blood T cell repertoires in COVID-19. Method: immunoSEQ multiplex PCR; TCRdb's copy keeps in-frame clones and lacks some. Among around 86,000 clones listed, 84% were seen once. Sequenced input: peripheral blood. The receptors were gathered from a human donor in a cohort sampled during active COVID-19.

The chain couples TRBV5-1 to TRBJ2-1; D may be TRBD1 (5 bases). Germline V lookup: CDR1 SGHRS, CDR2 YFSETQ. Trimming cost V 4 bases and J 9 bases, with 14 bases left between them. CDR3 length: 13 amino acids. The CDR3 sequence is CASSQGVQGEQFF. The CDR3 region has the DNA TGCGCCAGCAGCCAAGGGGTCCAGGGTGAGCAGTTCTTC.

V and J are TRBV27 and TRBJ2-3; 13 bases are a match to TRBD2. The CDR3 extends over 20 amino acids. In germline, CDR1 is MNHEY, CDR2 SMNVEV (reference sequence). Germline trimming cut 3 bases from V and 0 bases from J; bases unmatched to any gene: 12. The CDR3 spells CASSLRTGGTSGTSTDTQYF. The DNA for the CDR3 is TGTGCCAGCAGTTTGAGGACAGGGGGGACTAGCGGGACTAGCACAGATACGCAGTATTTT.

The rearrangement uses TRBV28 and TRBJ2-1, with 9 bases matching TRBD1. Per the germline V gene, CDR1 is MDHEN and CDR2 is SYDVKM. This CDR3 contains 13 residues. J gave up 8 bases and V 6 bases, and 5 bases lay outside the gene matches. This chain's CDR3 is CASRGTGSHEQFF. Written as DNA, the CDR3 is TGTGCCAGCAGGGGGACAGGGAGTCATGAGCAGTTCTTC.

The chain has TRBV5-8 and TRBJ1-1; D is possibly TRBD1 (5 bases). Germline V CDR1 and CDR2: SGHTS, YDEGEE. The CDR3 spans 13 residues. Trimming removed 7 bases from V and 5 bases from J, with 15 bases in between. CDR3 nucleotides: TGTGCCAGCCGGACAATGAGTAGGACTGAAGCTTTCTTT. This sequence encodes CASRTMSRTEAFF.

The J gene is TRBJ2-5, the V gene TRBV29-1; D possibly corresponds to TRBD1 (6 bases). The V end was cut by 7 bases, the J end by 5 bases, with 20 bases between. Germline CDR1 is SQVTM and CDR2 is ANQGSEA. This CDR3 spans 14 amino acids. CDR3 region: CSGRPQGWGETQYF. In DNA, the CDR3 is TGCAGCGGCCGACCACAGGGATGGGGGGAGACCCAGTACTTC.

V and J are TRBV10-3 and TRBJ2-5, with 9 bases matching TRBD2. The germline CDR1 and CDR2 sequences are ENHRY and SYGVKD. This CDR3 contains 15 residues. With 4 bases clipped from V and 5 bases from J, the junction kept 8 bases outside the gene matches. In DNA form, the CDR3 reads TGTGCCATCAGTGCAGGGACTAGCTCGCTTGAGACCCAGTACTTC. Protein product: CAISAGTSSLETQYF.

The chain employs TRBV5-1 and TRBJ2-1; perhaps TRBD2 as D (6 bases). The CDR3 has 16 residues. Germline CDR1 reads SGHRS; CDR2 reads YFSETQ. V lost 2 bases, J lost 6 bases, and 18 bases lay in between. CDR3 loop: CASSFGGTGGINEQFF. DNA for the CDR3: TGCGCCAGCAGCTTTGGAGGAACTGGGGGGATCAATGAGCAGTTCTTC.

The chain uses TRBV7-2 and TRBJ2-7; 8 nucleotides agree with TRBD2. The CDR3 is 16 amino acids. J gave up 4 bases and V 0 bases, and 8 bases lay outside the gene matches. Germline assignment: CDR1 SGHTA and CDR2 FQGNSA. The CDR3, as DNA: TGTGCCAGCAGCTTAGCGGAAAGCGGGAGTAAATACGAGCAGTACTTC. Amino acids: CASSLAESGSKYEQYF.

The chain couples TRBV19 to TRBJ1-1; D ambiguous. Trimming took 1 base from V and 6 from J, leaving 15 bases between them. Germline CDR1 LNHDA, CDR2 SQIVND (reference sequence). The CDR3 totals 15 residues. CDR3 in amino acids: CASSIGTGTSAEAFF. Written as DNA, the CDR3 is TGTGCCAGTAGTATAGGGACGGGAACGAGCGCTGAAGCTTTCTTT.

This clone was detected a few times. The gene calls are TRBV7-9 and TRBJ2-7, with 7 nucleotides matching TRBD1. Germline V gene data show CDR1 as SEHNR and CDR2 as FQNEAQ (reference sequence). CDR3 length equals 15 residues. Germline trimming cut 1 base from V and 4 bases from J; bases unmatched to any gene: 7. CDR3: CASSLVEGAGYEQYF. The CDR3 DNA reads TGTGCCAGCAGCTTAGTTGAGGGGGCGGGTTACGAGCAGTACTTC.

The rearrangement joins TRBV5-1 to TRBJ2-1, with 8 bases aligning to TRBD2. The CDR3 runs 16 residues. After removal of 4 bases from V and 1 base from J, the junction contained 7 bases not matched to a gene. Germline V lookup: CDR1 SGHRS, CDR2 YFSETQ. CDR3 in DNA: TGCGCCAGCAGCGCGATACTAGCGGCTTCCTACAATGAGCAGTTCTTC. Its translation is CASSAILAASYNEQFF.

This clone has just a few counts. In DNA form, the CDR3 reads TGTGCCAGCGCGCGCGGCGGGGGAACCTACGAGCAGTACTTC. It codes for CASARGGGTYEQYF. The V call is TRBV5-4, the J call TRBJ2-7; 7 bases match TRBD2. CDR1 is SGHNT, CDR2 YYREEE, per germline (reference sequence). V shed 7 bases and J 2 bases; nucleotides not matched to a gene: 9. The CDR3 extends over 14 amino acids.

V is TRBV5-1 and J is TRBJ1-1; weak D call: TRBD1 (6 bases). This CDR3 region has 15 residues. V shed 2 bases and J shed 1 base, with 12 bases lying between them. From germline, CDR1 is SGHRS and CDR2 YFSETQ. The CDR3 loop reads CASSFQGQKNTEAFF. CDR3 in DNA: TGCGCCAGCAGCTTCCAAGGACAGAAGAACACTGAAGCTTTCTTT.

The chain carries TRBV2 and TRBJ1-2; possible D gene TRBD1, 5 bases. Deletions cut 2 bases from V and 2 bases from J, with 15 bases between. Looked up from germline, CDR1 is SNHLY and CDR2 is FYNNEI. The CDR3 has 16 residues. For the CDR3, the DNA is TGTGCCAGCAGTGAATTTCTCCAGGGTAGAAACTATGGCTACACCTTC. This codes for CASSEFLQGRNYGYTF.

This clone was seen a handful of times. The genes are TRBV3-1 (or the pseudogene TRBV3-2) and TRBJ1-3, with D possibly matching TRBD1 (6 bases). V dropped 4 bases and J dropped 9 bases, with 10 bases sitting between them. Germline CDR1 and CDR2: LGHDT and YNNKEL (reference sequence). There are 12 residues in the CDR3. The CDR3 sequence: CASSPGEGTIYF. As DNA, the CDR3 is TGTGCCAGCAGCCCAGGGGAGGGCACCATATATTTT.

The rearrangement joins TRBV27 to TRBJ2-2; 14 bases map to TRBD2. The CDR3 is made up of 19 amino acids. The trim removed 2 bases at V and 5 bases at J, leaving 10 bases unmatched. From germline, CDR1 is MNHEY and CDR2 SMNVEV (reference sequence). CDR3 loop: CASSLHGTSGRFGTGELFF. In DNA form, the CDR3 reads TGTGCCAGCAGTTTACACGGGACTAGCGGGAGATTCGGGACCGGGGAGCTGTTTTTT.

This rearrangement joins TRBV11-3 to TRBJ2-1, with 14 bases lining up with TRBD2. This CDR3 region has 17 residues. The germline CDR1 and CDR2 sequences are SGHNT and YENEEA. The trim removed 5 bases at V and 5 bases at J, leaving 8 bases unmatched. The CDR3 sequence is CASSPGLAGGSDNEQFF. The CDR3 nucleotides are TGTGCCAGCAGCCCCGGACTAGCGGGAGGCTCTGACAATGAGCAGTTCTTC. Filled out from reference TRBV11-3 and TRBJ2-1, the complete variable domain reads EAGVVQSPRYKIIEKKQPVAFWCNPISGHNTLYWYLQNLGQGPELLIRYENEEAVDDSQLPKDRFSAERLKGVDSTLKIQPAELGDSAVYLCASSPGLAGGSDNEQFFGPGTRLTVL.

Concerning this clone itself: The same CDR3 is also encoded by other DNA sequences in this sample. This sequence joins TRBV4-1 and TRBJ2-7; 7 positions agree with TRBD1. The V gene's germline CDR1 is MGHRA and CDR2 YSYEKL. This CDR3 contains 14 residues. The trim removed 4 bases at V and 1 base at J, leaving 4 bases unmatched. The DNA for the CDR3 is TGCGCCAGCAGCCCCCGGGACAGATCCTACGAGCAGTACTTC. It encodes CASSPRDRSYEQYF.

This chain joins TRBV27 and TRBJ2-1; the D gene is possibly TRBD1 (6 bases). Per the germline V gene, CDR1 is MNHEY and CDR2 is SMNVEV (reference sequence). The CDR3 consists of 15 residues. The V end was cut by 7 bases, the J end by 4 bases, with 17 bases between. CDR3 DNA sequence: TGTGCCAGCACCGAGTCCGGGACACCGTACAATGAGCAGTTCTTC. This sequence encodes CASTESGTPYNEQFF.

As regards this clone: An end of the junction differs from the germline gene, which may be a read error. The chain is built from TRBV7-7 and TRBJ2-5; TRBD2 aligns across 8 bases. Germline CDR1 is SSHAT and CDR2 is FNYEAQ (reference sequence). The CDR3 is 15 amino acids. CDR3 loop: CASSLGLADQETQYF. The CDR3 region has the DNA TGTGCTAGCAGCCTCGGACTAGCAGACCAAGAGACCCAGTACTTC.

This chain connects TRBV19 to TRBJ2-2, with D unresolved. The germline V gene has CDR1 LNHDA and CDR2 SQIVND (reference sequence). This CDR3 is built from 12 residues. Trimming stripped 8 bases from V and 6 bases from J, with 10 bases between. CDR3 residues: CASSTVAGELFF. The CDR3 DNA follows: TGTGCCAGTTCTACAGTCGCCGGGGAGCTGTTTTTT.

CDR3 loop: CASSPGKLFF. The CDR3 region has the DNA TGTGCCAGCAGCCCCGGGAAACTGTTTTTT. The chain combines TRBV5-6 with TRBJ1-4; D is uncertain. Per germline, CDR1 SGHDT and CDR2 YYEEEE. V lost 4 bases and J lost 11, with 6 bases in between. The CDR3 has 10 residues.

The chain combines TRBV6-4 with TRBJ2-2; D unresolved. CDR1 and CDR2 (germline): MRHNA, SNTAGT. V lost 4 bases, J lost 7 bases, and 10 bases lay in between. The CDR3 is 13 residues long. The CDR3 protein is CASSASGSGELFF. The CDR3 DNA sequence: TGTGCCAGCAGTGCGTCAGGCAGCGGGGAGCTGTTTTTT.

The V call is TRBV9, the J call TRBJ2-1; TRBD2 matches 12 bases. The CDR3 loop spans 14 amino acids. CDR1 and CDR2 (germline): SGDLS, YYNGEE. V lost 3 bases, J lost 7 bases, and 2 bases stayed unmatched. CDR3 in amino acids: CASSATSGRNEQFF. In nucleotides, the CDR3 is TGTGCCAGCAGCGCGACTAGCGGGAGAAATGAGCAGTTCTTC.

In its sample, this clone was seen once. This rearrangement joins TRBV6-1 to TRBJ2-1; the match to TRBD2 covers 9 bases. In germline, CDR1 is MNHNS, CDR2 SASEGT. This CDR3 spans 15 amino acids. V lost 2 bases and J lost 3; bases outside the gene matches: 2. The CDR3 region has the DNA TGTGCCAGCAGTGAAAGCGGGAGGAACTACAATGAGCAGTTCTTC. Translation gives CASSESGRNYNEQFF.